The 16 T cell receptor beta chains listed next were all sequenced from one sample in a study of vaccination and CD4 T cells after COVID-19. Cultured CD4+ T-cell DNA underwent Oncomine TCR Beta short-read sequencing. MiXCR, applied by TCRdb to the PCR reads, yields one record per CDR3 protein. Of some 7,700 distinct CDR3 sequences listed, approximately 20% are singletons. Treatment here: 10-day PBMC culture with coronavirus spike peptide pools or control peptides (ViraFEST assay). Their antigens are not known. Sequences were derived from CD4+ T cells from blood, cultured in vitro, sampled after SARS-CoV-2 vaccination. Source of these receptors: a human donor who had recovered from COVID-19.

This clonotype ranks as medium-sized. The chain recombines TRBV6-1 with TRBJ1-5; D remains unclear. This CDR3 is 14 amino acids long. Per the germline V gene, CDR1 is MNHNS and CDR2 is SASEGT. V was pared by 5 bases and J by 0 bases, with 8 bases between. The CDR3: CASSPSTSNQPQHF. For the CDR3, the DNA is TGTGCCAGCAGTCCCAGCACTAGCAATCAGCCCCAGCATTTT.

The chain couples TRBV27 to TRBJ2-7; TRBD2 matches at 10 bases. Germline loops: CDR1 MNHEY, CDR2 SMNVEV (reference sequence). This CDR3 spans 17 amino acids. After removal of 7 bases from V and 2 bases from J, the junction contained 14 bases not matched to a gene. The chain's CDR3 is CASTGFGVLAGTYEQYF. DNA of the CDR3: TGTGCCAGCACGGGCTTCGGGGTACTAGCGGGAACCTACGAGCAGTACTTC.

This clonotype qualifies as medium-sized (0.01 to 0.1%). The CDR3 DNA follows: TGCAGCGTTGAGAACAGGGGGTTCGGTGGCTACACCTTC. This sequence encodes CSVENRGFGGYTF. This chain links TRBV29-1 with TRBJ1-2; the match to TRBD1 covers 8 bases. Trimming cost V 3 bases and J 7 bases; bases outside gene matches: 7. The CDR3 covers 13 residues. CDR1 and CDR2 from the germline V gene are SQVTM and ANQGSEA.

The chain employs TRBV20-1 and TRBJ1-5, with a weak D call TRBD1 (6 bases). The CDR3 has 15 residues. CDR1 DFQATT and CDR2 SNEGSKA come from the germline V gene (reference sequence). The V end was cut by 1 base, the J end by 6 bases, with 16 bases between. CDR3 sequence: CSARAPQGSGQPQHF. CDR3 bases: TGCAGTGCTAGAGCACCACAGGGTAGCGGTCAGCCCCAGCATTTT.

By its share, this clonotype is medium-sized. The J gene is TRBJ2-5, the V gene TRBV28; D is ambiguous. The CDR3 has 12 amino acids. Trimming took 5 bases from V and 5 from J, leaving 9 bases between them. The V gene's germline CDR1 is MDHEN and CDR2 SYDVKM. The CDR3 spells CASSPLRETQYF. CDR3 nucleotide sequence: TGTGCCAGCAGTCCCCTCCGTGAGACCCAGTACTTC.

The rearrangement uses TRBV18 and TRBJ1-5; 7 positions match TRBD1. The V and J ends lost 1 base and 5 bases, in that order; junction bases with no gene match: 5. CDR1 is KGHSH, CDR2 LQKENI, per germline. This CDR3 is 15 amino acids long. CDR3 in DNA: TGTGCCAGCTCACCACGAATCGGGACAGATCAGCCCCAGCATTTT. Translating it yields CASSPRIGTDQPQHF.

This chain connects TRBV5-4 to TRBJ2-1; D is unresolved. Germline V gene data show CDR1 as SGHNT and CDR2 as YYREEE (reference sequence). The CDR3 runs to 14 residues. V gave up 1 base and J gave up 4 bases, with 9 bases separating them. CDR3 sequence (DNA): TGTGCCAGCAGCTTGTCGGGCACTTACAATGAGCAGTTCTTC. Translating gives CASSLSGTYNEQFF.

The chain couples TRBV11-3 to TRBJ2-1; TRBD2 aligns across 9 bases. The CDR3 consists of 16 residues. The V gene end was trimmed by 0 bases and the J gene end by 7 bases; junction bases not matched to a gene: 7. Germline V gene sequence: CDR1 SGHNT, CDR2 YENEEA. The CDR3 here is CASSLDRGRAGNEQFF. CDR3 in DNA: TGTGCCAGCAGCTTAGATCGCGGGAGGGCCGGGAATGAGCAGTTCTTC.

This clonotype is labeled medium-sized. V gene TRBV20-1 combines with J gene TRBJ2-3, with TRBD2 matching 14 bases. CDR1 is DFQATT and CDR2 is SNEGSKA in the germline V gene (reference sequence). There are 19 residues in the CDR3. The V and J ends lost 1 base and 2 bases, in that order; junction bases with no gene match: 11. The CDR3 here is CSARGVTRLAGGPTDTQYF. The DNA for the CDR3 is TGCAGTGCTAGAGGGGTTACCAGACTAGCGGGAGGGCCCACAGATACGCAGTATTTT.

There are a few counts of this clonotype. The chain carries TRBV11-2 and TRBJ1-1; D is perhaps TRBD1 (6 bases). Germline CDR1 is SGHAT and CDR2 is FQNNGV. The CDR3 spans 15 residues. With 1 base removed from V and 6 bases from J, the gap between germline ends came to 15 bases. CDR3 DNA sequence: TGTGCCAGCAGCTTAGGGGGGGCGACCCCGGCTGAAGCTTTCTTT. Encoded protein: CASSLGGATPAEAFF.

The V call is TRBV6-5, the J call TRBJ2-1, with a possible D match to TRBD2 (6 bases). V was trimmed by 0 bases and J by 6 bases, leaving 15 bases between them. CDR3 length: 16 residues. CDR1 and CDR2 from the germline V gene are MNHEY and SVGAGI. The chain's CDR3 is CASSYSSGSGSNEQFF. As DNA, the CDR3 is TGTGCCAGCAGTTACTCGAGCGGATCCGGGAGCAATGAGCAGTTCTTC.

The chain links TRBV28 to TRBJ2-7; D is possibly TRBD1 or TRBD2 (5 bases each). The CDR3 spans 15 residues. Looked up from germline, CDR1 is MDHEN and CDR2 is SYDVKM. V was pared by 1 base and J by 7 bases, with 17 bases between. CDR3 in amino acids: CASSLLWGTGWEQYF. The CDR3 DNA reads TGTGCCAGCAGTTTATTGTGGGGGACGGGGTGGGAGCAGTACTTC.

This clonotype came up a few times. The chain is built from TRBV6-1 and TRBJ2-7, with TRBD2 identical over 11 bases. This CDR3 region has 17 residues. V lost 7 bases and J lost 0; bases outside the gene matches: 11. Germline V gene lookup returns CDR1 MNHNS and CDR2 SASEGT. CDR3 DNA sequence: TGTGCCAGCACCCGAAACCCTAGCGGGAGGACCTCCTACGAGCAGTACTTC. Residues: CASTRNPSGRTSYEQYF.

The chain has TRBV20-1 and TRBJ2-3; D possibly uses TRBD1 or TRBD2 (6 bases each). This CDR3 has 11 residues. Deletions cut 8 bases from V and 6 bases from J, with 12 bases between. Germline-derived CDR1 and CDR2 are DFQATT and SNEGSKA (reference sequence). DNA for the CDR3: TGCAGTAAGGGGGGTAGGGATACGCAGTATTTT. This codes for CSKGGRDTQYF.

This chain connects TRBV20-1 to TRBJ2-3; 15 positions match TRBD2. CDR1 is DFQATT, CDR2 SNEGSKA, per germline (reference sequence). The CDR3 extends over 15 amino acids. The junction had 10 bases not matched to a gene; V was cut back by 7 bases and J by 8 bases. CDR3 nucleotide sequence: TGCAGTGTGGGGGGACTAGCGGGGGGTGGGATTACGCAGTATTTT. Residues: CSVGGLAGGGITQYF.

There are a few counts of this clonotype. The chain uses TRBV4-2 and TRBJ2-7; 7 bases line up with TRBD2. Germline V lookup: CDR1 LGHNA, CDR2 YNFKEQ. The CDR3 loop spans 15 amino acids. V trimming: 4 bases; J trimming: 1 base; junction bases outside the gene matches: 7. Here the CDR3 reads CASSRTSVASYEQYF. The CDR3 bases are TGTGCCAGCAGCCGTACTAGCGTAGCATCCTACGAGCAGTACTTC.